This T cell receptor (beta chain) was found in a study of response to subunit inactivated influenza vaccine. Worth noting for this clonotype: Its antigen is as yet unknown.

A single record per CDR3 protein comes from TCRdb applying MiXCR to the RT-PCR reads. The data hold more than 150,000 distinct CDR3 sequences, with roughly 8.7% observed a single time. CDR3 length: 12 residues. Trimming took 2 bases from V and 3 from J, leaving 8 bases between them. Germline values: CDR1 DFQATT, CDR2 SNEGSKA (reference sequence). Study-level results: The authors suggested that few new T cells are recruited per seasonal influenza vaccination.

Material: non-naive T cells sorted from PBMCs, obtained on the day of vaccination. V is TRBV20-1 and J is TRBJ2-7; D is uncertain. The source is a man aged 50-60 years who received an inactivated influenza vaccine. The CDR3 spells CSARPPFYEQYF. The CDR3 DNA reads TGCAGTGCTAGACCCCCTTTCTACGAGCAGTACTTC.